The TCR beta chain described here comes from a study of Graves' ophthalmopathy and Graves' hyperthyroidism. Broader study findings: Researchers report that a 13-signature model separated ophthalmopathy from stable hyperthyroidism, posting under 90% sensitivity and about 78% specificity.

TCR beta CDR3 regions were amplified from RNA transcripts. In the first round, RT-PCR was carried out with HTBI primers, and a multiplex PCR formed the second round. From the multiplex PCR reads, TCRdb called clonotypes with MiXCR, one entry per CDR3 protein. The sample carries 40,000 or so distinct CDR3 sequences, under 65% recorded once. The V and J ends lost 4 bases and 5 bases, in that order; junction bases with no gene match: 3. The CDR3 has 13 amino acids. In germline, CDR1 is PRHDT, CDR2 FYEKMQ (reference sequence). There are many counts of this clonotype. Its target is unknown. The clonotype comes from an adult man with Graves' ophthalmopathy. V is TRBV13 and J is TRBJ2-5, with 8 bases matching TRBD2. Sequenced: peripheral blood. The CDR3 region is CASSYRGGETQYF. CDR3 DNA sequence: TGTGCCAGCAGCTACCGGGGGGGGGAGACCCAGTACTTC.